What follows are 22 T cell receptor beta chains derived from one specimen sequenced in a study of T cells in localized non-small cell lung cancer. Produced via immunoSEQ multiplex PCR; TCRdb's table is partial and in-frame only. The sample consists of approximately 34,000 clones, around nine tenths of them appearing once. Sequencing used peripheral blood, obtained before any cancer treatment. These receptor sequences come from a woman aged 35-70 years with stage I lung adenocarcinoma.

The gene calls are TRBV7-2 and TRBJ1-2; TRBD1 matches at 8 bases. CDR1 SGHTA and CDR2 FQGNSA come from the germline V gene. The CDR3 length is 15 residues. With 2 bases clipped from V and 8 bases from J, the junction kept 10 bases outside the gene matches. CDR3 coding DNA: TGTGCCAGCAGCTTATCCAGGGCAGGGGGCAGAGGCTACACCTTC. It yields the protein CASSLSRAGGRGYTF.

This clone was found once. The rearrangement joins TRBV5-1 to TRBJ2-7; 7 bases line up with TRBD1. Germline-derived CDR1 and CDR2 are SGHRS and YFSETQ. This CDR3 spans 14 amino acids. With V trimmed by 7 bases and J by 3 bases, 10 bases remained unmatched. The CDR3, as DNA: TGCGCCAGCCACAATGAGGGGGCCAACTACGAGCAGTACTTC. It yields the protein CASHNEGANYEQYF.

V usage is TRBV7-2 and J usage is TRBJ2-3; D is undetermined. Trimming took off 5 bases at V and 2 bases at J, with 8 bases between the two ends. The CDR3 consists of 13 residues. Germline CDR1 reads SGHTA; CDR2 reads FQGNSA. The CDR3: CASSLELTDTQYF. In DNA form, the CDR3 reads TGTGCCAGCAGCCTCGAACTCACAGATACGCAGTATTTT. Looking up the rest from reference TRBV7-2 and TRBJ2-3 gives the full variable domain: GAGVSQSPSNKVTEKGKDVELRCDPISGHTALYWYRQSLGQGLEFLIYFQGNSAPDKSGLPSDRFSAERTGGSVSTLTIQRTQQEDSAVYLCASSLELTDTQYFGPGTRLTVL.

V and J are TRBV4-1 and TRBJ2-2; TRBD1 matches 9 bases. Trimming removed 6 bases from V and 7 bases from J; junction bases left unmatched: 3. From germline, CDR1 is MGHRA and CDR2 YSYEKL. The CDR3 contains 13 residues. This chain's CDR3 is CASRRTGDGELFF. The CDR3 DNA is TGCGCCAGCAGGCGGACAGGGGACGGGGAGCTGTTTTTT.

V and J are TRBV27 and TRBJ1-1, with D maybe TRBD1 (6 bases). Germline V CDR1 and CDR2: MNHEY, SMNVEV (reference sequence). The V end was cut by 5 bases, the J end by 5 bases, with 24 bases between. The CDR3 consists of 17 residues. The CDR3 sequence: CASSPQARGTLGTEAFF. DNA for the CDR3: TGTGCCAGCAGTCCGCAGGCCCGTGGGACATTGGGAACTGAAGCTTTCTTT.

The chain combines TRBV29-1 with TRBJ2-7; no clear D gene. CDR1 and CDR2 (germline): SQVTM, ANQGSEA. This CDR3 is 13 amino acids long. Deletions cut 7 bases from V and 3 bases from J, with 16 bases between. This chain's CDR3 is CSAATTPFYEQYF. CDR3 DNA: TGCAGCGCCGCCACGACACCTTTCTACGAGCAGTACTTC.

The chain joins TRBV11-2 to TRBJ1-4; 8 positions agree with TRBD1. Trimming at V came to 5 bases and at J to 5 bases, leaving 10 bases not matched to a gene. The germline V gene encodes CDR1 SGHAT and CDR2 FQNNGV. This CDR3 region has 16 residues. The CDR3 loop is CASSLNRGQVNEKLFF. The CDR3 DNA sequence: TGTGCCAGCAGCCTTAACCGGGGACAGGTCAATGAAAAACTGTTTTTT.

This clone was detected only once. The chain's CDR3 is CASSLRQGDTQYF. CDR3 bases: TGTGCCAGCAGCTTGAGACAGGGGGATACGCAGTATTTT. The chain joins TRBV11-2 to TRBJ2-3; 8 bases line up with TRBD1. The CDR3 is 13 amino acids. Germline V gene sequence: CDR1 SGHAT, CDR2 FQNNGV. The trim removed 3 bases at V and 6 bases at J, leaving 2 bases unmatched.

About this clone: Relative to the germline gene, one junction end is altered; a read error may explain this. This chain joins TRBV11-2 and TRBJ2-7; 9 bases are shared with TRBD1. The CDR3 loop spans 15 amino acids. Germline V lookup: CDR1 SGHAT, CDR2 FQNNGV. CDR3 coding DNA: TGTGCCAGCAGCCTAGAGCGGACAGGGGCCTACGAGCAGTACTTC. It encodes CASSLERTGAYEQYF.

The chain uses TRBV5-1 and TRBJ1-3; D unresolved. The CDR3 runs 13 residues. Per the germline V gene, CDR1 is SGHRS and CDR2 is YFSETQ. V shed 3 bases and J shed 4 bases, with 8 bases lying between them. For the CDR3, the DNA is TGCGCCAGCAGCTCGTTTTCAGGAAACACCATATATTTT. It yields the protein CASSSFSGNTIYF.

As regards this clone: This specimen includes other DNA sequences encoding the same CDR3. V gene TRBV2 combines with J gene TRBJ1-5; D gene unclear. The CDR3 is 13 residues long. V was pared by 4 bases and J by 4 bases, with 8 bases between. Per the germline V gene, CDR1 is SNHLY and CDR2 is FYNNEI. CDR3 residues: CASSAPSNQPQHF. The CDR3 bases are TGTGCCAGCAGTGCCCCCAGTAATCAGCCCCAGCATTTT.

The chain has TRBV7-2 and TRBJ2-7; D gene ambiguous. This CDR3 is built from 14 residues. The V gene's germline CDR1 is SGHTA and CDR2 FQGNSA. The V gene lost 7 bases and the J gene lost 0 bases, with 13 bases spanning the gap. The CDR3 loop is CASKRWTVSYEQYF. Here the CDR3 DNA reads TGTGCCAGCAAGAGGTGGACGGTCTCCTACGAGCAGTACTTC.

This clone was seen a single time. The gene calls are TRBV28 and TRBJ2-1; D is tentatively TRBD1 or TRBD2 (6 bases each). From germline, CDR1 is MDHEN and CDR2 SYDVKM. This CDR3 comprises 11 residues. The germline V and J ends were trimmed by 8 bases and 9 bases, with 11 bases remaining between them. CDR3 DNA sequence: TGTGCCAGCCGCGGGACATTTGAGCAGTTCTTC. Its protein is CASRGTFEQFF.

DNA for the CDR3: TGCGCCAGCAGCTTGGGGGGTGCGGGGGCGCGAGAGACCCAGTACTTC. Translated, it gives CASSLGGAGARETQYF. The V and J genes are TRBV5-1 and TRBJ2-5; D possibly corresponds to TRBD2 (7 bases). The CDR3 length is 16 residues. The germline V gene has CDR1 SGHRS and CDR2 YFSETQ. V was cut by 0 bases and J by 4 bases, with 16 bases left in between.

The chain combines TRBV5-1 with TRBJ2-1, with 9 bases aligning to TRBD2. The germline V gene has CDR1 SGHRS and CDR2 YFSETQ. The CDR3 runs 13 residues. Losses at the gene ends were 7 bases for V and 6 bases for J; bases not matched to a gene: 5. In DNA, the CDR3 is TGCGCCAGCGGGCTAGCGGGGAGCAATGAGCAGTTCTTC. Its translation is CASGLAGSNEQFF.

The chain joins TRBV28 to TRBJ2-4; D is undetermined. V was cut by 4 bases and J by 4 bases, with 17 bases left in between. CDR1 and CDR2 (germline): MDHEN, SYDVKM. The CDR3 is made up of 16 amino acids. The CDR3 coding sequence is TGTGCCAGCAGTTCCGGGTCGGCTAGAAGTAAAAACATTCAGTACTTC. This encodes CASSSGSARSKNIQYF. Full variable domain (outside the CDR3, taken from reference TRBV28 and TRBJ2-4): DVKVTQSSRYLVKRTGEKVFLECVQDMDHENMFWYRQDPGLGLRLIYFSYDVKMKEKGDIPEGYSVSREKKERFSLILESASTNQTSMYLCASSSGSARSKNIQYFGAGTRLSVL.

This clone was seen a few times. The chain joins TRBV2 to TRBJ1-2; no firm D call. Trimming shortened V by 6 bases and J by 5 bases, and 7 bases separated the two germline ends. This CDR3 has 11 amino acids. Germline V gives CDR1 SNHLY, CDR2 FYNNEI. The CDR3 DNA reads TGTGCCAGCAGGGAGTTATATGGCTACACCTTC. Its protein is CASRELYGYTF.

The CDR3 DNA reads as TGCAGCGTCACCTTATTAAGGGACACTGAAGCTTTCTTT. It yields the protein CSVTLLRDTEAFF. The genes are TRBV29-1 and TRBJ1-1; D unclear. CDR3 length: 13 residues. The V end lost 6 bases, the J end lost 3 bases, and 14 bases lay between the germline ends. Germline V lookup: CDR1 SQVTM, CDR2 ANQGSEA.

A remark on this clone: One end of the junction does not line up with germline, which may come from a read error. The chain combines TRBV15 with TRBJ1-3, with D perhaps matching TRBD1 (5 bases). CDR3 length: 15 residues. Germline CDR1 and CDR2: LNHNV and YYDKDF (reference sequence). This chain's CDR3 is CATSRVGGPGNTKYF. For the CDR3, the DNA is TGTGCCACCAGCAGAGTGGGGGGACCTGGAAACACCAAATATTTT.

The chain uses TRBV5-5 and TRBJ1-3; D gene unclear. The length of the CDR3 is 14 residues. Germline-derived CDR1 and CDR2 are SGHKS and YYEKEE (reference sequence). V lost 3 bases, J lost 0 bases, and 7 bases lay in between. The CDR3 bases are TGTGCCAGCAGCTCGGACGGCTCTGGAAACACCATATATTTT. Protein sequence: CASSSDGSGNTIYF.

This chain links TRBV28 with TRBJ2-7, with D possibly being TRBD1 (6 bases). CDR3 length: 23 residues. Germline CDR1 MDHEN, CDR2 SYDVKM. V lost 3 bases to trimming and J lost 4 bases, with 40 bases between them. CDR3 sequence: CASSFPATGQTTFFGLENYEQYF. The CDR3 DNA is TGTGCCAGCAGTTTCCCTGCGACAGGACAAACCACATTTTTTGGTTTGGAGAATTACGAGCAGTACTTC.

The gene calls are TRBV5-1 and TRBJ2-3, with 8 bases aligning to TRBD1. The CDR3 runs 14 residues. The V gene's germline CDR1 is SGHRS and CDR2 YFSETQ. V lost 0 bases and J lost 4; bases outside the gene matches: 1. The CDR3: CASSLGTGSDTQYF. The CDR3 DNA follows: TGCGCCAGCAGCTTGGGGACAGGGTCAGATACGCAGTATTTT.